This T cell receptor beta chain was recorded in a study of OX40 agonist ivuxolimab in advanced cancers. Background for the entire study: Ivuxolimab was a fully human IgG2 agonistic monoclonal antibody targeting the costimulatory receptor OX40 (CD134). Intravenous ivuxolimab was administered to patients every 2 weeks at six dose levels: 0.01, 0.1, 0.3, 1.5, 3 and 10 mg/kg. Among the 52 dose-escalation patients, around 19 had hepatocellular carcinoma, roughly 15 melanoma, 9 renal cell carcinoma and 9 head and neck cancer. In the dose-escalation cohort, around four fifths of patients were male, and the mean age was roughly 56 years with a range of roughly 23 to 79. Patients were allowed to have had prior anti-PD-1, anti-PD-L1 or anti-CTLA-4 therapy, and approximately 39% of the dose-escalation patients had been treated with checkpoint inhibitors. Partial responses occurred in three dose-escalation patients, of whom one had hepatocellular carcinoma and two had cutaneous melanoma. The point of sequencing TCRbeta in the periphery was to test whether ivuxolimab changed TCR sequence diversity and drove clonal T-cell expansion. The paper describes the monotherapy dose-escalation part (N of about 57 patients) of the phase I trial of ivuxolimab. Here is what the overall study found, with its caveats: In the 0.1-3.0 mg/kg groups, partial responders had among the lowest normalized peripheral clonal expansion, particularly in CD8+ T cells. At doses of 0.1 to 3.0 mg/kg, clonal expansion of both CD4+ and CD8+ T cells in blood was seen between baseline and week 6. Which antigens the clonally expanded peripheral T cells were specific for was not determined. Low levels of normalized T-cell clonal expansion were also seen in some nonresponding patients. On average, CD8+ T cells showed more expanded clones than CD4+ T cells after ivuxolimab.

Remarks on this clone: No cognate antigen has been identified for it. One base away there is no much larger clone; base qualities are not given.

The trial excluded patients who had a history of autoimmune disease or who were on systemic immunosuppression. Peripheral blood for TCR sequencing was collected from all dose cohorts at baseline, on cycle 4 day 1, and on cycle 7 day 1. Samples came from an open-label, multicenter, first-in-human phase I dose-escalation trial of ivuxolimab. Adults with locally advanced or metastatic head and neck squamous cell, hepatocellular, melanoma or renal cell carcinoma were enrolled in the trial. Before TCR sequencing, CD4+ T cells and CD8+ T cells were sorted from peripheral blood as separate populations. CDR1 and CDR2 were assigned from the germline V gene as LGHNA and YNFKEQ. V is cut by 1 base and J by 0 bases, and the space between the germline ends is 13 bases. Counted from cysteine to phenylalanine, this CDR3 has 17 amino acids. The entry retains the CDR3 DNA only, 51 bases that are in frame from base 1.

For sequencing of the TCRbeta CDR3 region, genomic DNA was extracted from the sorted cells. TCRbeta CDR3 regions were sequenced using the immunoSEQ Assay. Entries here come from immuneACCESS through TCRdb and include only in-frame sequences with V and J called. Some clones fail to appear in such tables; in the studies checked, an unresolved V gene covers under half of the shortfall, and the cause of the remainder is unknown. For this sample the table gives tens of thousands of clones, of which 70% to 90% were detected only once. Jointly, the top ten make up 15% to 20% of the sample. Sequences were derived from CD4+ or CD8+ T cells sorted from blood, sampled in a trial of the OX40 agonist ivuxolimab. The clonotype was recovered from an adult with an advanced solid tumor such as melanoma, head and neck, liver or kidney cancer. The chain is encoded by TRBV4-2 joined to TRBJ2-1; too little of a D gene remains to name it. The nucleotides are TGTGCCAGCAGCCAAGGAGCTCCCACCAGCTCCTACAATGAGCAGTTCTTC. Its coded protein is CASSQGAPTSSYNEQFF.